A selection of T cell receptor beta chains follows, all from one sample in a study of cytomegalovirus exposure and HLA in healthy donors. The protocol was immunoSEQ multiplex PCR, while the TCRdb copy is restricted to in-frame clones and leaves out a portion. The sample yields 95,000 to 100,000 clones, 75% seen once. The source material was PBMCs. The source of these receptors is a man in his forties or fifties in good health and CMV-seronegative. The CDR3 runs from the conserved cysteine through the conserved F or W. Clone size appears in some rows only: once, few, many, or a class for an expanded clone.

CDR3aa: CASRDDRGGTGELFF
abundance: -
v_gene: TRBV4-2

CDR3aa: CASSYNRGRGYTF
abundance: few
v_gene: TRBV6-5

CDR3aa: CASSRGGMGAYEQYF
abundance: -
v_gene: TRBV6-6

CDR3aa: CATGQGWDEQYF
abundance: -
v_gene: TRBV6-1

CDR3aa: CASSSRQGRGGYTF
abundance: -
v_gene: TRBV5-6

CDR3aa: CAWNGVATNEKLFF
abundance: -
v_gene: TRBV30

CDR3aa: CASRGTGGAWTEAFF
abundance: -
v_gene: TRBV25-1

CDR3aa: CASSEWDTQYF
abundance: -
v_gene: TRBV28

CDR3aa: CASRISGTGEDYEQYF
abundance: -
v_gene: TRBV28

CDR3aa: CASSEAPPGLAGAVDTQYF
abundance: -
v_gene: TRBV6-1

CDR3aa: CASMYRDREVFF
abundance: -
v_gene: TRBV28

CDR3aa: CASSPEGVSNQPQHF
abundance: -
v_gene: TRBV5-1

CDR3aa: CSASGSKTQYF
abundance: -
v_gene: TRBV20-1

CDR3aa: CASSRRAETRDEQYF
abundance: -
v_gene: TRBV5-1

CDR3aa: CASSFRQGGNTIYF
abundance: -
v_gene: TRBV11-2

CDR3aa: CASSWTDTYEQYF
abundance: -
v_gene: TRBV5-5

CDR3aa: CASRTGTGSGELFF
abundance: -
v_gene: TRBV28

CDR3aa: CASSYGGKTEAFF
abundance: -
v_gene: TRBV6-6

CDR3aa: CASSVVSGGAGGPDIQYF
abundance: -
v_gene: TRBV9

CDR3aa: CASKMGVAGVETQYF
abundance: few
v_gene: TRBV6-1

CDR3aa: CAISEATGTSTDTQYF
abundance: -
v_gene: TRBV10-3

CDR3aa: CASSKGVDQPQHF
abundance: few
v_gene: TRBV2

CDR3aa: CASSFQGAGNQPQHF
abundance: few
v_gene: TRBV19

CDR3aa: CASSMTTGTETQYF
abundance: -
v_gene: TRBV7-7

CDR3aa: CASSPATGVRNTEAFF
abundance: -
v_gene: TRBV18

CDR3aa: CASSFGGTEAFF
abundance: -
v_gene: TRBV28

CDR3aa: CASRREGRSYEQYF
abundance: -
v_gene: TRBV27

CDR3aa: CASSSLTGGNTEAFF
abundance: -
v_gene: TRBV6-1

CDR3aa: CASSLSNSNTEAFF
abundance: -
v_gene: TRBV5-1

CDR3aa: CASFYLSGTGELFF
abundance: -
v_gene: TRBV2

CDR3aa: CASSGGTGGFQPQHF
abundance: -
v_gene: TRBV19

CDR3aa: CASGRGDATEAFF
abundance: once
v_gene: TRBV5-1

CDR3aa: CASSLDSSYNSPLHF
abundance: -
v_gene: TRBV7-3

CDR3aa: CAWSIGQSGNTIYF
abundance: -
v_gene: TRBV30

CDR3aa: CASSNGLAGDEQYF
abundance: -
v_gene: TRBV7-2

CDR3aa: CASSLGVLNTGELFF
abundance: few
v_gene: TRBV11-2

CDR3aa: CASSSTPGPGANTGELFF
abundance: -
v_gene: TRBV5-1

CDR3aa: CASSLGQTTEQYF
abundance: few
v_gene: TRBV5-6

CDR3aa: CASSRGLAEDTQYF
abundance: -
v_gene: TRBV7-9

CDR3aa: CASSQVNRGETQYF
abundance: -
v_gene: TRBV4-1

CDR3aa: CASSLGDRSTDTQYF
abundance: -
v_gene: TRBV7-7

CDR3aa: CASSLAAGGVGTEAFF
abundance: -
v_gene: TRBV11-2

CDR3aa: CASSPNRAKNIQYF
abundance: -
v_gene: TRBV11-2

CDR3aa: CASFPTSGNYNEQFF
abundance: -
v_gene: TRBV18

CDR3aa: CASSLAPVPGTSISDTQYF
abundance: few
v_gene: TRBV7-6

CDR3aa: CASSAGLAASYEQYF
abundance: -
v_gene: TRBV9

CDR3aa: CASSLTSGSENEQFF
abundance: -
v_gene: TRBV7-2

CDR3aa: CASSVREAGTGELFF
abundance: -
v_gene: TRBV5-1

CDR3aa: CASSLDSGGWQPQHF
abundance: -
v_gene: TRBV5-5

CDR3aa: CASSLVAGDLSEQYF
abundance: few
v_gene: TRBV5-4

CDR3aa: CASSQTAHEQYF
abundance: -
v_gene: TRBV5-6

CDR3aa: CASRPGTANTGELFF
abundance: few
v_gene: TRBV7-9

CDR3aa: CASSLDRGRKLFF
abundance: -
v_gene: TRBV7-8

CDR3aa: CAISEDSNTGELFF
abundance: -
v_gene: TRBV10-3

CDR3aa: CSAGQDYEQYF
abundance: -
v_gene: TRBV29-1

CDR3aa: CASSLGESGYTF
abundance: -
v_gene: TRBV7-9

CDR3aa: CASRLRTGIGLALDTQYF
abundance: -
v_gene: TRBV12-2

CDR3aa: CASSIGGSNQPQHF
abundance: -
v_gene: TRBV19

CDR3aa: CASSEKRGGTYEQYF
abundance: -
v_gene: TRBV6-1